These 5 T cell receptor beta chains were sequenced from one sample in a study of Ad26.COV2.S vaccination and SARS-CoV-2 variants (dated by TCRdb to the early 2020s). Library method: the immunoSEQ multiplex PCR assay. Sourced from immuneACCESS, this table was stored by TCRdb with only in-frame sequences that have V and J called. A share of the clones is absent; for the studies checked, an unresolved V gene accounts for under half, and the remainder has no known explanation. The sample table shows 250,000 or so clones, and 87% are seen once. The ten largest make up approximately 3% of the sample. This specimen's treatment or condition label, per the study, means: about 20 received Ad26.COV2.S at low or high dose, single or two shots; 5 received placebo; per-sample allocation not given. For vaccine and placebo recipients, the sequenced repertoires came from samples collected on day 63 after the first injection.

The material was peripheral blood, obtained in a trial of Ad26.COV2.S vaccine versus placebo. The receptor source for this set is a person aged 18-65 years who received the Ad26.COV2.S COVID-19 vaccine or a placebo.

The sample holds a few counts of this clone. The chain has TRBV29-1 and TRBJ1-5, with D possibly matching TRBD1 (6 bases). This CDR3 comprises 13 residues. V lost 6 bases to trimming and J lost 3 bases, with 12 bases between them. Germline V lookup: CDR1 SQVTM, CDR2 ANQGSEA. The DNA for the CDR3 is TGCAGCGTAACTCAGGGGTTCAATCAGCCCCAGCATTTT. Protein product: CSVTQGFNQPQHF.

The chain combines TRBV2 with TRBJ1-2, with TRBD1 matching over 10 bases. Unmatched junction bases numbered 17, after V lost 7 bases and J lost 6 bases. The CDR3 consists of 17 residues. Germline V lookup: CDR1 SNHLY, CDR2 FYNNEI. The CDR3, as DNA: TGTGCCAGCACTCACATGGGGACAGGGGCTGGGGTAGATGGCTACACCTTC. Translating it yields CASTHMGTGAGVDGYTF.

This clone was picked up one time. This chain links TRBV4-3 with TRBJ2-2; 7 bases fit TRBD1. The CDR3 has 17 amino acids. J was trimmed by 0 bases and V by 3 bases; bases with no gene match: 7. Germline values: CDR1 LGHNA, CDR2 YSLEER. The chain's CDR3 is CASSQVLTGTNTGELFF. The CDR3 nucleotides read TGCGCCAGCAGCCAGGTCCTGACAGGGACGAACACCGGGGAGCTGTTTTTT.

The chain carries TRBV4-2 and TRBJ2-7; 8 nucleotides agree with TRBD1. Losses at the gene ends were 1 base for V and 5 bases for J; bases not matched to a gene: 10. The CDR3 runs 16 residues. Germline V gives CDR1 LGHNA, CDR2 YNFKEQ. CDR3 protein: CASSQGDRFRRDEQYF. CDR3 bases: TGTGCCAGCAGCCAAGGGGACAGGTTCCGCAGGGACGAGCAGTACTTC.

The chain recombines TRBV6-5 with TRBJ1-3; possibly TRBD1 for D (6 bases). CDR1 and CDR2 from the germline V gene are MNHEY and SVGAGI. V was cut by 8 bases and J by 4 bases, with 15 bases left in between. This CDR3 spans 14 amino acids. The chain's CDR3 is CASELGAGGNTIYF. As DNA, the CDR3 is TGTGCCAGCGAGTTGGGGGCGGGAGGAAACACCATATATTTT.